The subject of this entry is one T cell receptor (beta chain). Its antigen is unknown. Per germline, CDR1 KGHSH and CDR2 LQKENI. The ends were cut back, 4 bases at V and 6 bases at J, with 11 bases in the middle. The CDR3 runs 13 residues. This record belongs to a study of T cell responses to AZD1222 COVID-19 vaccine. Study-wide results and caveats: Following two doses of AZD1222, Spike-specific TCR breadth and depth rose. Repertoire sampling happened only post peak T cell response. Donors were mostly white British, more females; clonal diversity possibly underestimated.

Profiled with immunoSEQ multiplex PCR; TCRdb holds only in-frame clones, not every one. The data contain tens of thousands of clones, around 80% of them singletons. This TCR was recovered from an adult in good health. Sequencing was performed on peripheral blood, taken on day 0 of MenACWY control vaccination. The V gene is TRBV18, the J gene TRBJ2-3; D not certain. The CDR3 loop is CASSLTASDTQYF. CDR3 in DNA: TGTGCCAGCTCACTTACGGCCAGTGATACGCAGTATTTT.